A selection of T cell receptor beta chains follows, all from one sample in a study of T cell repertoires in cytomegalovirus infection. Each CDR3 protein gets one entry after TCRdb re-called the reads with MiXCR. Of 250,000 to 300,000 distinct CDR3 sequences in the sample, roughly 9.1% are singletons; the top ten hold approximately 16%. What was sequenced was PBMCs. All receptors derive from a human donor in good health (CMV status not recorded). Some clones in this sample may be carry-over from other donors' samples. The conserved cysteine and the conserved F or W are not part of the CDR3 here. The order of the fields is J gene, V gene, D gene, CDR3 protein. A D gene is named only where the DNA matches it firmly.

>TRBJ2-1|TRBV7-2|TRBD2
ASSPSGSSYNEQF
>TRBJ2-7|TRBV7-2|.
ASSLGVSEYEQY
>TRBJ2-7|TRBV12-3/TRBV12-4|TRBD2
ASSQVGGRAGEQY
>TRBJ1-2|TRBV2|.
ASSPADRNYGYT
>TRBJ2-2|TRBV7-6|.
ASMKGANTGELF
>TRBJ2-3|TRBV6-1|.
ASRNRDLADTQY
>TRBJ2-6|TRBV7-3|.
ASSHNRNPGANVLT
>TRBJ1-2|TRBV3-1|.
ASSQDRGTGYT
>TRBJ2-7|TRBV7-8|TRBD2
ASSPPGTGGLTQTYEQY
>TRBJ2-7|TRBV7-2|.
ASSLSRDRFSYEQY
>TRBJ1-2|TRBV28|.
ASTRSNYGYT
>TRBJ2-2|TRBV29-1|TRBD2
SVESPGLAGGLGGELF
>TRBJ1-2|TRBV6-6|TRBD1
ASSPRRKQGAGGYT
>TRBJ1-6|TRBV7-9|TRBD1
ASTPAQGDSPLH
>TRBJ1-5|TRBV28|.
ASRIGQSINQPQH
>TRBJ2-7|TRBV2|.
ASLDDYEQY
>TRBJ2-1|TRBV7-9|TRBD1
ASSLALGQKNEQF
>TRBJ2-2|TRBV7-2|TRBD2
ASSLIGGDTGELF
>TRBJ2-7|TRBV7-6|.
ASSLGDSGATPYEQY
>TRBJ1-1|TRBV20-1|TRBD1
SARPGTGVRTEAF
>TRBJ1-5|TRBV28|TRBD1
ASSITTGVQPQH
>TRBJ2-1|TRBV5-6|.
ASSGTSSMQF
>TRBJ2-5|TRBV7-2|.
ASSLRGVETQY
>TRBJ1-2|TRBV4-2|.
ASSDYGYT
>TRBJ2-7|TRBV4-2|.
ASSQDSEGYEQY
>TRBJ1-3|TRBV7-2|.
AGEPRGGNTIY
>TRBJ2-7|TRBV12-3/TRBV12-4|TRBD1
ASSGDSTSYEQY
>TRBJ1-5|TRBV12-3/TRBV12-4|.
ASSKPYSNQPQH
>TRBJ1-5|TRBV28|TRBD1
ASSLSGQVNQPQH
>TRBJ2-2|TRBV7-2|.
ASTPQVGTGELF
>TRBJ2-4|TRBV12-3/TRBV12-4|TRBD2
ASSSSGGNIQY
>TRBJ2-2|TRBV19|.
ATRGASRQNGELF
>TRBJ1-2|TRBV4-2|.
ASSQDLRATDYGYT
>TRBJ2-7|TRBV7-6|.
ASSLSVGVAHYEQY
>TRBJ1-3|TRBV20-1|TRBD1
SASRQGVGNTIY
>TRBJ2-5|TRBV7-2|.
ASSPTSRETQY
>TRBJ1-5|TRBV7-8|TRBD1
ASSGKDRGRIGNQPQH
>TRBJ2-2|TRBV29-1|TRBD2
SVTSGRANTGELF
>TRBJ2-7|TRBV7-2|TRBD1
ASSLATGGGYEQY
>TRBJ1-2|TRBV7-2|.
ASSQGPSAGSYGYT
>TRBJ1-4|TRBV7-9|.
ASSDLRDSQEKLF
>TRBJ1-4|TRBV28|TRBD1
ATQGAGEKLF
>TRBJ1-2|TRBV7-6|TRBD1
ASSSARDREYT
>TRBJ2-7|TRBV2|TRBD1
ASKGDRAPEQY
>TRBJ1-1|TRBV28|.
ASSLTDLIMNTEAF
>TRBJ2-2|TRBV7-2|.
ASSLIIRDTGELF
>TRBJ2-3|TRBV20-1|TRBD2
SAGEGTQY
>TRBJ1-5|TRBV7-2|.
ASSPNRVQPQH
>TRBJ2-1|TRBV5-1|TRBD2
ASSLSSGAVEQF
>TRBJ2-7|TRBV7-9|.
ASTLDGSYEQY
>TRBJ1-4|TRBV25-1|TRBD1
ASSDLDRGNEKLF
>TRBJ1-2|TRBV6-1|TRBD1
ASSRGLEGGYT
>TRBJ2-7|TRBV5-6|.
ASSLQDPGARQY
>TRBJ1-2|TRBV28|.
ASSGDTPRGYT
>TRBJ1-1|TRBV7-2|.
ASSPGRGVTEAF
>TRBJ1-2|TRBV7-9|TRBD1
ASSLTGTGGGYT
>TRBJ1-2|TRBV18|.
ASSPTRDKSNYGYT
>TRBJ1-2|TRBV27|.
ASSLSQGHYGYT
>TRBJ2-7|TRBV19|TRBD2
ASSRLAGGFSYEQY
>TRBJ1-1|TRBV2|.
ASSFLKTANTEAF